Listed below are T cell receptor beta chains from one sample, sequenced in a study of blood T cell repertoires in COVID-19. Libraries were prepared by immunoSEQ multiplex PCR; TCRdb keeps only in-frame clonotypes and omits some of them. The sample includes a few hundred thousand clones, about 81% seen only once; the top ten take approximately 8.7%. Sequenced: PBMCs or T cells enriched from blood (not recorded which). Every receptor here comes from a man aged 40-49 years who had recovered from COVID-19. Each CDR3 is given with its conserved first and last residue. D genes are given only for firm matches. The size of a clone is reported for some rows only, either as once, few or many, or as a class for expanded clones.

>NA|15|TRBV7-2|TRBD1|TRBJ2-7
TGTGCCAGCAGCTGGCGGACAGGGGGCTCCTACGAGCAGTACTTC
CASSWRTGGSYEQYF
>NA|15|TRBV3-1/TRBV3-2|NA|TRBJ2-7
TGTGCCAGCAGCCTCTGGGGAGGAACTCCCACTGGGCAGTACTTC
CASSLWGGTPTGQYF
>NA|14|TRBV7-9|NA|TRBJ1-2
TGTGCCAGCAGCTTAGGGCAGGGCGCCTATGGCTACACCTTC
CASSLGQGAYGYTF
>NA|15|TRBV4-2|TRBD1|TRBJ1-5
TGTGCCAGCAGCCAAGATCGGGACAGGAATCAGCCCCAGCATTTT
CASSQDRDRNQPQHF
>NA|13|TRBV5-4|NA|TRBJ2-3
TGTGCCAGCAGCCTTCAGACAACAGATACGCAGTATTTT
CASSLQTTDTQYF
>NA|13|TRBV30|TRBD1|TRBJ1-5
TGTGCCTGGGGCAGGGGGCGGGACCAGCCCCAGCATTTT
CAWGRGRDQPQHF
>NA|19|TRBV7-6|TRBD2|TRBJ2-7
TGTGCCAGCAGCTTAGCGGCATACCGAGTAGCGGGAGAACCCTACGAGCAGTACTTC
CASSLAAYRVAGEPYEQYF
>once|14|TRBV19|NA|TRBJ1-4
TGTGCCAGTAGTTTAACAGGCCCGCGGGAAAAACTGTTTTTT
CASSLTGPREKLFF
>NA|14|TRBV5-6|NA|TRBJ1-1
TGTGCCAGCAGCTTGGAGGGAGCAACCGCTGAAGCTTTCTTT
CASSLEGATAEAFF
>many|15|TRBV7-8|TRBD1|TRBJ1-1
TGTGCCAGCAGCCCAAGGACAGGGGTGAACACTGAAGCTTTCTTT
CASSPRTGVNTEAFF
>NA|14|TRBV30|NA|TRBJ1-3
TGTGCCTGGAGTGTATCGGGGGGAATAAACACCATATATTTT
CAWSVSGGINTIYF
>once|14|TRBV3-1/TRBV3-2|TRBD1|TRBJ1-1
TGTGCCAGCAGCCAAAGGGGGACAGGGGTTGAAGCTTTCTTT
CASSQRGTGVEAFF
>NA|12|TRBV27|NA|TRBJ1-1
TGTGCCAGCCTAAACAGGGTGGGTAAAGCTTTCTTT
CASLNRVGKAFF
>NA|14|TRBV20-1|NA|TRBJ2-3
TGCAGTGCTAGTATCAACCGGGGGTCAGATACGCAGTATTTT
CSASINRGSDTQYF
>NA|15|TRBV27|TRBD2|TRBJ2-7
TGTGCCAGCAGTTGGACTAGCGGTAGCTCCTACGAGCAGTACTTC
CASSWTSGSSYEQYF
>once|16|TRBV3-1/TRBV3-2|TRBD2|TRBJ2-3
TGTGCCAGCAGCCATCGACTAGCGGGGGGTACAGATACGCAGTATTTT
CASSHRLAGGTDTQYF